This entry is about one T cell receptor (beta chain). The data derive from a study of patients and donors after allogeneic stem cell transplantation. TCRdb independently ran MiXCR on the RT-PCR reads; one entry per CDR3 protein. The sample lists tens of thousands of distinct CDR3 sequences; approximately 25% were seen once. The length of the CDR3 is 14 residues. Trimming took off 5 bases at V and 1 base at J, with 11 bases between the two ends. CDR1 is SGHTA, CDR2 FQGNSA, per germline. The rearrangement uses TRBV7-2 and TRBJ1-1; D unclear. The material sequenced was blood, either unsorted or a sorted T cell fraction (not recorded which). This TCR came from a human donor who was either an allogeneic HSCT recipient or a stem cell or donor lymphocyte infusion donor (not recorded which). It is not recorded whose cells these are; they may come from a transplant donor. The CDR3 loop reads CASSHQTGNTEAFF. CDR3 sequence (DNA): TGTGCCAGCAGCCACCAGACGGGGAACACTGAAGCTTTCTTT.